This record looks at one T cell receptor (beta chain) sequence and its context. This receptor's antigen is unknown. Base quality data are lacking; no much larger clone is found one base away. CDR1 and CDR2 are read off the germline V gene (reference sequence) as DFQATT and SNEGSKA. V has 6 bases trimmed and J has 3 bases trimmed; junction bases matching no gene number 8. Spanning cysteine to phenylalanine, the CDR3 consists of 15 amino acids. The read is trimmed to its CDR3 DNA, 45 bases read in frame from base 1. Preparation of the library involved 5' RACE. Sequencing took place on an Illumina HiSeq 2000. Template switching added a universal primer binding site, and the final cDNA carried a unique molecular identifier that allowed TCR cDNA molecules to be counted accurately. First-strand cDNA for TCR alpha and beta chains was synthesized from specific primers in the conserved constant-segment region. To control for contamination, every cDNA library carried two barcodes: a SMART-Mk sample barcode plus Illumina barcodes. TruSeq adapter sequences along with Illumina sample barcodes were introduced in two successive PCR steps. Sequencing of the TCR alpha and beta cDNA libraries was done on the Illumina HiSeq platform using custom primers. Concerning the study's data processing: MiGEC processed the raw reads to extract unique molecular identifiers, while MiXCR was used to determine the CDR3 positions. For each individual, recombination models were inferred using an EM algorithm with the repgenHMM and IGoR tools. The analysis of shared clonotypes was done with the tcR package in R, with sharing normalized by the product of cloneset sizes. To study raw recombination without the effects of thymic and clonal selection, out-of-frame nonproductive sequences were analyzed. TCRdb itself trimmed the public reads at Q25 with fastp, ran MiXCR and retained productive beta chains. Duplicate CDR3 protein sequences are folded into a single record with the most common DNA and genes. What appears here as the V and J calls and clone size reflects TCRdb's work, not the paper's. Across this sample there are 470,000 or so distinct CDR3 sequences, with 20% to 25% seen only once. The ten largest account for about 2.7% of the sample.

The entry originates in a study of identical twins (TCRdb year 2016). Context from the whole study: To test whether fetal clonotypes persist, this study deep-sequenced TCR alpha and beta repertoires from monozygotic twins, from unrelated adults of various ages, and from cord blood. Replicate twin experiments were performed at different times using different library preparation protocols to rule out contamination. Overall results and qualifications from the work: Fewer insertions were carried by abundant cord blood beta clonotypes, a similar but weaker trend appeared in young adult naive repertoires, and no such trend appeared in memory repertoires. In monozygotic twins, out-of-frame TCR alpha sharing was systematically underestimated by recombination models, although the models agreed with sharing between unrelated individuals. Because the same donors could not be followed over many years, the conclusions depended on cross-sectional statistical analysis. The excess sharing between twins in beta out-of-frame sequences was weaker because fewer shared sequences reduced the signal-to-noise ratio. Zero-insertion analyses could be partly confounded by invariant T cells such as MAIT and iNKT, although diverse VJ usage argued against such confounding for most clonotypes. Compared with coincidental sharing between unrelated individuals, out-of-frame TCR alpha sequences shared between twins had an excess of sequences with low generation probability.

Only healthy Caucasian donors were included. Three pairs of female monozygotic twins, all aged roughly 18 to 29 years, were included in the twin cohort. Positive isolation kits from Invitrogen were used to isolate CD4+ and CD8+ T cell populations. These data were also reused for a study on T cells expressing NK-cell markers. As that second paper reports: In sorted CD3+CD56+NKG2C+, CD3+CD56+NKG2C- and CD3+CD56-NKG2C+ T-cell subsets from several donors, TCR beta-chain repertoires were profiled. Among the eight sequenced donors, seven were HCMV-seropositive and one was HCMV-seronegative. In several experiments an anti-gammadeltaTCR antibody was added to restrict sorting to alphabetaTCR-expressing T cells. For several donors, the dominant CD3+CD56+NKG2C+ clonotypes were among the top 10 CD8+ clonotypes and accounted for about 1.0-7.5% of CD8+ T cells. Those dominant clonotypes were again the most abundant among CD3+CD56-NKG2C+ cells in a handful of donors, at about 28.3-60.1%. It remained unclear whether the expanded NKG2C-expressing T cell clones were specific for HCMV antigens. All eight donors whose samples were sequenced were randomly selected healthy volunteers, three of them men and five women. HCMV-specific IgG was detected in serum with a commercial ELISA kit to determine HCMV serostatus. MIGEC handled demultiplexing of the reads and grouping by UMI, while MiTCR was used to assemble and quantify clonotypes. To exclude erroneous sequences, only TCR cDNA sequences supported by at least two reads were retained. The tcR package was used for downstream repertoire analysis, and clonotypes were matched between fractions using CDR3 nucleotide sequence together with V segment. VDJmatch was used to annotate antigen specificity against VDJdb, with one amino acid substitution in CDR3 allowed.

The sequencing input was CD4+ T cells sorted from blood. The receptor was derived from a woman under 30 in good health. The chain is assembled from TRBV20-1 and TRBJ2-1, with 10 junctional bases fitting TRBD1. For the CDR3, the sequence is CSAQGGTGVYNEQFF. The bases read TGCAGTGCCCAGGGAGGGACAGGGGTCTACAATGAGCAGTTCTTC.